A selection of T cell receptor beta chains follows, all from one sample in a study of T cell repertoires in cytomegalovirus infection. From the reads, TCRdb called clonotypes with MiXCR, one entry per CDR3 protein. The top ten clones hold roughly 8% of a sample with some 600,000 distinct CDR3 sequences, more than 20% of them seen once. Sequenced sample: CD8+ T cells from PBMCs. The receptor set was obtained from a human donor in good health (CMV status not recorded). Some clones in this sample may be carry-over from other donors' samples. Each CDR3 is given with its conserved first and last residue. Each record gives: D gene, CDR3 length, J gene, clone size, V gene, CDR3 protein, CDR3 DNA. The D gene is left open where the match is weak. Not all rows give a size; the values are once, few, many and, for expanded clones, a class.

NA | 11 | TRBJ2-1 | few | TRBV29-1 | CSVELREGRFF | TGCAGCGTTGAATTGCGGGAAGGTCGGTTCTTC
NA | 15 | TRBJ1-1 | once | TRBV13 | CASSYGWGRETEAFF | TGTGCCAGCAGCTACGGGTGGGGGAGGGAAACTGAAGCTTTCTTT
NA | 11 | TRBJ2-7 | NA | TRBV29-1 | CSVFNDYEQYF | TGCAGCGTTTTCAATGACTACGAGCAGTACTTC
NA | 14 | TRBJ1-2 | many | TRBV7-9 | CASSLTSLFYGYTF | TGTGCCAGCAGCCTGACTAGTCTTTTTTATGGCTACACCTTC
NA | 16 | TRBJ2-2 | many | TRBV7-2 | CASSPSGLFEVGELFF | TGTGCCAGCAGCCCGAGCGGTCTATTTGAGGTCGGGGAGCTGTTTTTT
NA | 16 | TRBJ2-2 | NA | TRBV11-3 | CASSFLGTMDTGELFF | TGTGCCAGCAGCTTTCTTGGGACGATGGACACCGGGGAGCTGTTTTTT
NA | 17 | TRBJ1-5 | NA | TRBV28 | CASFPGTRRQGNQPQHF | TGTGCCAGCTTCCCGGGGACTCGCCGGCAGGGCAATCAGCCCCAGCATTTT
TRBD1 | 16 | TRBJ1-1 | NA | TRBV10-3 | CAISEARDRVNTEAFF | TGTGCCATCAGTGAGGCGCGGGACAGGGTGAACACTGAAGCTTTCTTT
NA | 13 | TRBJ1-1 | NA | TRBV19 | CASSIRPTLEAFF | TGTGCCAGTAGTATACGCCCCACATTGGAAGCTTTCTTT
NA | 15 | TRBJ1-1 | many | TRBV6-5 | CASSFLLRGAPEAFF | TGTGCCAGCAGTTTCCTACTCCGGGGTGCCCCTGAAGCTTTCTTT
NA | 15 | TRBJ2-3 | NA | TRBV19 | CASSMTATSTDTQYF | TGTGCCAGTAGTATGACAGCTACTAGCACAGATACGCAGTATTTT
NA | 17 | TRBJ2-2 | NA | TRBV12-3/TRBV12-4 | CASSFSNRATNTGELFF | TGTGCCAGCAGTTTTTCCAACAGGGCAACGAACACCGGGGAGCTGTTTTTT
TRBD1 | 15 | TRBJ1-2 | NA | TRBV28 | CASNIPVTGGYGYTF | TGTGCCAGCAACATCCCGGTGACAGGGGGCTATGGCTACACCTTC
NA | 15 | TRBJ1-4 | many | TRBV7-9 | CASRKDAATNEKLFF | TGTGCCAGCAGAAAAGACGCTGCAACTAATGAAAAACTGTTTTTT
NA | 13 | TRBJ2-7 | NA | TRBV7-9 | CASSLTSPYEQYF | TGTGCCAGCAGCTTAACCAGTCCCTACGAGCAGTACTTC
NA | 16 | TRBJ1-5 | NA | TRBV28 | CASSSARLNSNQPQHF | TGTGCCAGCAGTTCGGCCAGACTTAATAGCAATCAGCCCCAGCATTTT
TRBD1 | 13 | TRBJ2-5 | NA | TRBV6-8 | CASRMGQRETQYF | TGTGCCAGCAGAATGGGACAGCGAGAGACCCAGTACTTC
NA | 15 | TRBJ2-1 | NA | TRBV27 | CATLGAGVTYNEQFF | TGTGCCACCCTGGGGGCGGGGGTAACCTACAATGAGCAGTTCTTC
TRBD1 | 15 | TRBJ2-7 | NA | TRBV20-1 | CSARDWDRPTYEQYF | TGCAGTGCTAGAGATTGGGACAGACCGACCTACGAGCAGTACTTC
NA | 15 | TRBJ1-2 | few | TRBV7-9 | CASSLAVGFDYGYTF | TGTGCCAGCAGCTTAGCAGTGGGCTTTGACTATGGCTACACCTTC
NA | 13 | TRBJ2-3 | many | TRBV11-3 | CASSLASSDTQYF | TGTGCCAGCAGCTTGGCGTCTTCGGATACGCAGTATTTT
TRBD1 | 16 | TRBJ2-1 | many | TRBV7-6 | CASSLAQRQGYNEQFF | TGTGCCAGCAGCTTAGCCCAAAGACAGGGGTACAATGAGCAGTTCTTC
TRBD2 | 16 | TRBJ2-1 | many | TRBV5-6 | CASSSPGLVLDNEQFF | TGTGCCAGCAGCTCTCCGGGACTAGTATTGGACAATGAGCAGTTCTTC
TRBD1 | 16 | TRBJ1-2 | NA | TRBV20-1 | CSASTDRGSNAYGYTF | TGCAGTGCTAGCACGGACAGGGGTTCCAACGCCTATGGCTACACCTTC